The sequence of this TCR beta chain was determined in a study of blood T cell repertoires in COVID-19 (dated by TCRdb to about 2020). Turning to the overall study: The collaborator samples originated in the United States, Italy and Spain and spanned the acute and convalescent phases of COVID-19. The prospective study material was composed of cDNA or gDNA derived from T cells, B-cell-depleted T cells, or PBMCs. The dataset comprised deeply sampled blood TCRbeta repertoires from subjects exposed to, actively infected with, or recovered from COVID-19. The repertoires were released in a freely available public database meant as a resource for research on the immune response to SARS-CoV-2. The samples were drawn from the first 160 participants of the ongoing ImmuneRACE study and from 1,254 subjects provided by 6 global collaborators. Sample metadata almost always included a de-identified subject ID, COVID-19 status, age in years and sex. Where HLA class I and class II types were available, the types were taken from metadata supplied by the sample provider, not from assay-based typing.

From a lookup of the germline V gene, CDR1 and CDR2 are SQVTM and ANQGSEA. Including cysteine and phenylalanine, the CDR3 has 14 amino acids. Just the 42-base CDR3 DNA is kept, in frame starting at base 1. Deletion took 2 bases off V and 5 bases off J, with a span of 15 bases between the germline ends. Points the paper makes about the study in general: The quantity of clinical and demographic metadata differed by source and by participant and was supplied without curation.

TCRbeta CDR3 regions were amplified from genomic DNA by means of the immunoSEQ Assay, a bias-controlled multiplex PCR. On the authors' methods: Nucleated cell counts per sample were estimated from amplification of reference gene primers within the assay. To quantify the absolute abundance of each unique TCRbeta CDR3 rearrangement, sequence reads were collapsed and filtered. For each sample, productive Simpson clonality was calculated as the square root of Simpson's diversity index across productive rearrangements. As stored in TCRdb, this immuneACCESS dataset retains in-frame rearrangements with V and J assigned. A fraction of the clones does not appear; measured against another copy, unresolved V genes explain less than half of the discrepancy, and the remainder lacks a known reason. V, J and clone size derive from that table, while D and trimming were established from the DNA sequence. Recorded for this sample are 210,000 or so clones; 70% to 80% of them occurred a single time. 13% of the sample lies in the top ten.

As for this clone: The specificity of this receptor is unknown. Base qualities were left out, and no much larger clone turns up one base away.

Samples from volunteer blood donors who had recovered from COVID-19 were contributed by a second Seattle source. The collaborating institutions used their own protocols to collect whole blood in K2EDTA tubes. Collaborator samples were shipped for TCRbeta analysis as frozen whole blood, isolated PBMCs, or DNA extracted from either sample type. The sequence is built from TRBV29-1 and TRBJ2-5; a tentative D call is TRBD2 (6 bases match). The source material was peripheral blood. The clonotype originates from a man aged 45-65 years who had recovered from COVID-19. The CDR3 protein: CSVEFTGAGETQYF. The DNA sequence is TGCAGCGTTGAATTTACGGGAGCTGGGGAGACCCAGTACTTC.